These T cell receptor beta chains were read from a single sample in a study of T cell responses to AZD1222 COVID-19 vaccine. Method: immunoSEQ multiplex PCR; TCRdb's copy keeps in-frame clones and lacks some. The table includes some 120,000 clones, roughly nine tenths detected once. The source was peripheral blood, collected on day 0 of AZD1222 vaccination. The receptors were sampled from an adult in good health. Both conserved end residues are part of each CDR3. Fields, in order: CDR3 protein, CDR3 DNA, clone size, CDR3 length, J gene, V gene, D gene. A D gene is named only where the DNA matches it firmly. Only some rows state a clone size, as once, few, many or a class for expanded clones.

CDR3 protein: CASSLVPGGGSNEQFF
CDR3 DNA: TGCGCCAGCAGCTTGGTCCCGGGAGGGGGTTCGAATGAGCAGTTCTTC
clone size: once
CDR3 length: 16
J gene: TRBJ2-1
V gene: TRBV5-1
D gene: TRBD2

CDR3 protein: CASSLVGTLSGNTIYF
CDR3 DNA: TGTGCCAGCAGCTTGGTCGGCACCCTCTCTGGAAACACCATATATTTT
clone size: .
CDR3 length: 16
J gene: TRBJ1-3
V gene: TRBV5-6
D gene: .

CDR3 protein: CASSPPPGRGPNEKLFF
CDR3 DNA: TGTGCCAGCAGTCCACCTCCCGGACGGGGACCTAATGAAAAACTGTTTTTT
clone size: .
CDR3 length: 17
J gene: TRBJ1-4
V gene: TRBV27
D gene: .

CDR3 protein: CASSTEGTANSPLHF
CDR3 DNA: TGTGCCAGCAGCACAGAAGGGACAGCTAATTCACCCCTCCACTTT
clone size: .
CDR3 length: 15
J gene: TRBJ1-6
V gene: TRBV7-2
D gene: TRBD1

CDR3 protein: CASSVGTSGNNEQFF
CDR3 DNA: TGTGCCAGCAGCGTAGGGACTAGCGGAAACAATGAGCAGTTCTTC
clone size: few
CDR3 length: 15
J gene: TRBJ2-1
V gene: TRBV9
D gene: TRBD2

CDR3 protein: CASSSRGTGSPLHF
CDR3 DNA: TGTGCCAGCAGTTCCCGGGGGACGGGATCACCCCTCCACTTT
clone size: .
CDR3 length: 14
J gene: TRBJ1-6
V gene: TRBV27
D gene: .

CDR3 protein: CASSLSLSATNEKLFF
CDR3 DNA: TGTGCCAGCAGCTTATCCCTATCCGCAACTAATGAAAAACTGTTTTTT
clone size: .
CDR3 length: 16
J gene: TRBJ1-4
V gene: TRBV7-9
D gene: .

CDR3 protein: CASSSLSSYEQYF
CDR3 DNA: TGCGCCAGCAGCTCGTTAAGCTCCTACGAGCAGTACTTC
clone size: .
CDR3 length: 13
J gene: TRBJ2-7
V gene: TRBV5-1
D gene: .

CDR3 protein: CASSLGLDNLSYGYTF
CDR3 DNA: TGTGCCAGCAGCCTCGGACTGGACAACCTTAGCTATGGCTACACCTTC
clone size: .
CDR3 length: 16
J gene: TRBJ1-2
V gene: TRBV4-2
D gene: .

CDR3 protein: CASSLALRGQYF
CDR3 DNA: TGTGCCAGCAGCTTAGCCCTCCGGGGGCAGTACTTC
clone size: .
CDR3 length: 12
J gene: TRBJ2-7
V gene: TRBV11-2
D gene: .

CDR3 protein: CASGFVPDEAFF
CDR3 DNA: TGTGCTAGTGGTTTCGTCCCGGATGAAGCTTTCTTT
clone size: .
CDR3 length: 12
J gene: TRBJ1-1
V gene: TRBV12-5
D gene: .

CDR3 protein: CSAALGQEGPYEQYF
CDR3 DNA: TGCAGCGCAGCACTTGGACAGGAGGGACCCTACGAGCAGTACTTC
clone size: .
CDR3 length: 15
J gene: TRBJ2-7
V gene: TRBV29-1
D gene: .

CDR3 protein: CASSERTGWGNYGYTF
CDR3 DNA: TGTGCCAGCAGTGAAAGGACAGGGTGGGGTAACTATGGCTACACCTTC
clone size: once
CDR3 length: 16
J gene: TRBJ1-2
V gene: TRBV2
D gene: TRBD1

CDR3 protein: CATSDFADRVYGYTF
CDR3 DNA: TGTGCCACCAGTGATTTCGCGGACAGGGTCTATGGCTACACCTTC
clone size: .
CDR3 length: 15
J gene: TRBJ1-2
V gene: TRBV24-1
D gene: TRBD1

CDR3 protein: CASSLGLAGDNDEQFF
CDR3 DNA: TGTGCCAGCAGCTTAGGGCTGGCGGGAGACAACGATGAGCAGTTCTTC
clone size: once
CDR3 length: 16
J gene: TRBJ2-1
V gene: TRBV7-9
D gene: TRBD2

CDR3 protein: CASSVPQGGGYTF
CDR3 DNA: TGTGCCAGCAGCGTTCCTCAGGGGGGTGGCTACACCTTC
clone size: .
CDR3 length: 13
J gene: TRBJ1-2
V gene: TRBV9
D gene: TRBD1

CDR3 protein: CASSYSRVSEQYF
CDR3 DNA: TGTGCCAGCAGTTACTCCCGGGTTAGCGAGCAGTACTTC
clone size: once
CDR3 length: 13
J gene: TRBJ2-7
V gene: TRBV6-2/TRBV6-3
D gene: .

CDR3 protein: CASSEAGGPSYEQYF
CDR3 DNA: TGTGCCAGCAGCGAAGCGGGAGGGCCCTCCTACGAGCAGTACTTC
clone size: few
CDR3 length: 15
J gene: TRBJ2-7
V gene: TRBV7-2
D gene: TRBD2

CDR3 protein: CASSSVEDTQYF
CDR3 DNA: TGTGCCAGCTCTTCGGTTGAAGATACGCAGTATTTT
clone size: .
CDR3 length: 12
J gene: TRBJ2-3
V gene: TRBV6-1
D gene: .

CDR3 protein: CASSQDINTEAFF
CDR3 DNA: TGTGCCAGCAGCCAAGACATTAACACTGAAGCTTTCTTT
clone size: .
CDR3 length: 13
J gene: TRBJ1-1
V gene: TRBV14
D gene: .

CDR3 protein: CASSLYNSPLHF
CDR3 DNA: TGTGCCAGCAGTTTATATAATTCACCCCTCCACTTT
clone size: once
CDR3 length: 12
J gene: TRBJ1-6
V gene: TRBV3-1/TRBV3-2
D gene: .

CDR3 protein: CASREGTLEGYGYTF
CDR3 DNA: TGTGCCAGCAGGGAAGGGACTCTGGAGGGCTATGGCTACACCTTC
clone size: many
CDR3 length: 15
J gene: TRBJ1-2
V gene: TRBV2
D gene: .

CDR3 protein: CATTPRASGEAFF
CDR3 DNA: TGTGCCACTACGCCCAGGGCCTCCGGGGAAGCTTTCTTT
clone size: .
CDR3 length: 13
J gene: TRBJ1-1
V gene: TRBV12-3/TRBV12-4
D gene: .

CDR3 protein: CASSLIGGNEQFF
CDR3 DNA: TGCGCCAGCAGCTTGATAGGTGGAAATGAGCAGTTCTTC
clone size: .
CDR3 length: 13
J gene: TRBJ2-1
V gene: TRBV5-1
D gene: .

CDR3 protein: CASSKGLAGAYEQYF
CDR3 DNA: TGCGCCAGCAGCAAGGGACTAGCGGGAGCCTACGAGCAGTACTTC
clone size: .
CDR3 length: 15
J gene: TRBJ2-7
V gene: TRBV5-1
D gene: TRBD2

CDR3 protein: CASSESGNGNTIYF
CDR3 DNA: TGTGCCAGCAGTGAGAGCGGTAATGGAAACACCATATATTTT
clone size: .
CDR3 length: 14
J gene: TRBJ1-3
V gene: TRBV6-1
D gene: .

CDR3 protein: CASSQGTGPNSPLHF
CDR3 DNA: TGCGCCAGCAGCCAAGGGACAGGGCCCAATTCACCCCTCCACTTT
clone size: .
CDR3 length: 15
J gene: TRBJ1-6
V gene: TRBV5-1
D gene: TRBD1

CDR3 protein: CASSLQGGPDTQYF
CDR3 DNA: TGTGCCAGCAGCTTACAGGGAGGCCCAGATACGCAGTATTTT
clone size: .
CDR3 length: 14
J gene: TRBJ2-3
V gene: TRBV7-2
D gene: .

CDR3 protein: CASSLTSGGKNEQFF
CDR3 DNA: TGCGCCAGCAGCTTGACTAGCGGGGGGAAGAATGAGCAGTTCTTC
clone size: .
CDR3 length: 15
J gene: TRBJ2-1
V gene: TRBV5-1
D gene: TRBD2

CDR3 protein: CASSTSGATDTQYF
CDR3 DNA: TGTGCCAGCAGCACTAGCGGGGCCACAGATACGCAGTATTTT
clone size: .
CDR3 length: 14
J gene: TRBJ2-3
V gene: TRBV3-1/TRBV3-2
D gene: TRBD2

CDR3 protein: CASSQGTGLAGGSYYNEQFF
CDR3 DNA: TGTGCCAGCAGCCAAGGCACGGGACTAGCGGGGGGAAGCTACTACAATGAGCAGTTCTTC
clone size: .
CDR3 length: 20
J gene: TRBJ2-1
V gene: TRBV3-1/TRBV3-2
D gene: TRBD2

CDR3 protein: CASSYLAGGLDTQYF
CDR3 DNA: TGTGCCAGCAGCTACCTAGCGGGGGGATTAGATACGCAGTATTTT
clone size: .
CDR3 length: 15
J gene: TRBJ2-3
V gene: TRBV11-3
D gene: TRBD2

CDR3 protein: CASRGQGEVF
CDR3 DNA: TGTGCCAGCAGGGGACAGGGCGAGGTCTTC
clone size: .
CDR3 length: 10
J gene: TRBJ2-1
V gene: TRBV12-3/TRBV12-4
D gene: TRBD1

CDR3 protein: CASGSLVGEVGELFF
CDR3 DNA: TGTGCTAGTGGTTCGCTGGTCGGGGAGGTCGGGGAGCTGTTTTTT
clone size: .
CDR3 length: 15
J gene: TRBJ2-2
V gene: TRBV12-5
D gene: .

CDR3 protein: CASSLAGLPNQPQHF
CDR3 DNA: TGTGCCAGCAGCTTAGCTGGCCTACCGAATCAGCCCCAGCATTTT
clone size: .
CDR3 length: 15
J gene: TRBJ1-5
V gene: TRBV7-9
D gene: .

CDR3 protein: CATHDLGGANTEAFF
CDR3 DNA: TGTGCCACTCACGATTTAGGGGGCGCGAACACTGAAGCTTTCTTT
clone size: .
CDR3 length: 15
J gene: TRBJ1-1
V gene: TRBV27
D gene: TRBD1

CDR3 protein: CASSLIGENTGELFF
CDR3 DNA: TGCGCCAGCAGCTTGATCGGGGAGAACACCGGGGAGCTGTTTTTT
clone size: .
CDR3 length: 15
J gene: TRBJ2-2
V gene: TRBV5-1
D gene: .

CDR3 protein: CASSLNRGLQETQYF
CDR3 DNA: TGTGCCAGCAGCTTAAACAGGGGGCTCCAAGAGACCCAGTACTTC
clone size: .
CDR3 length: 15
J gene: TRBJ2-5
V gene: TRBV7-2
D gene: TRBD1

CDR3 protein: CASSFEGVANQPQHF
CDR3 DNA: TGTGCCAGCAGCTTCGAGGGGGTGGCCAATCAGCCCCAGCATTTT
clone size: once
CDR3 length: 15
J gene: TRBJ1-5
V gene: TRBV5-6
D gene: .

CDR3 protein: CASSPLSGELFF
CDR3 DNA: TGTGCCAGCAGTCCACTCTCCGGGGAGCTGTTTTTT
clone size: .
CDR3 length: 12
J gene: TRBJ2-2
V gene: TRBV28
D gene: .

CDR3 protein: CASSSQGGAKNIQYF
CDR3 DNA: TGTGCCAGCAGTTCACAGGGTGGCGCCAAAAACATTCAGTACTTC
clone size: .
CDR3 length: 15
J gene: TRBJ2-4
V gene: TRBV28
D gene: .

CDR3 protein: CASRAGMISLGSGANVLTF
CDR3 DNA: TGTGCCAGCAGGGCGGGCATGATATCCCTCGGGTCTGGGGCCAACGTCCTGACTTTC
clone size: few
CDR3 length: 19
J gene: TRBJ2-6
V gene: TRBV7-9
D gene: .